This T cell receptor beta chain derives from a study of shared clonotypes between healthy human individuals. Study-wide findings and caveats: Represented diversity (both genetic and exposure-history) was limited by the small number of donors. Rarefaction indicated that sorted-subset sequencing remained incomplete although depth was large. The expectation was that sequencing depth would affect clonotype sharing among donors.

CDR1 is MNHNS, CDR2 SASEGT, per germline. V dropped 3 bases and J dropped 7 bases, with 10 bases sitting between them. This CDR3 is 12 amino acids long. The naive CD8 fraction comprised CD45RO-negative cells positively selected for CCR7 and excluded terminally differentiated effector memory CD45RA+ cells. Caucasian adults residing in Nashville, Tennessee made up all the donors. TCRdb's table, derived via immunoSEQ multiplex PCR, lists solely in-frame clones and lacks some. The profile shows about 580,000 clones, 95% to 98% of them singletons. About this clone itself: The antigen is undetermined.

The V gene is TRBV6-1, the J gene TRBJ2-7; perhaps TRBD2 as D (6 bases). The receptor's source is a man aged 25-45 years in good health. Material for sequencing was naive CD8+ T cells sorted from blood. In nucleotides, the CDR3 is TGTGCCAGCAGTGACCTGGGGAGGGAGCAGTACTTC. Amino acids: CASSDLGREQYF.